The clone carrying this TCR beta chain has only a few counts. The germline V gene has CDR1 DFQATT and CDR2 SNEGSKA (reference sequence). CDR3 size: 13 residues. Trimming shortened V by 5 bases and J by 4 bases, and 14 bases separated the two germline ends. From the 5' RACE reads, TCRdb called clonotypes with MiXCR, one entry per CDR3 protein. The data contain under 200,000 distinct CDR3 sequences, just over 9.5% of them seen just once; the ten biggest clones take up about 14%. This sample was taken from a study of CD8 T cells in ankylosing spondylitis. The rearrangement uses TRBV20-1 and TRBJ1-1; D not certain. The TCR comes from a female donor with ankylosing spondylitis or in good health (not recorded which). Material: blood, either unsorted or a sorted T cell fraction (not recorded which). CDR3 loop: CSAQQWHGTEAFF. The CDR3 coding sequence is TGCAGTGCTCAACAATGGCATGGCACTGAAGCTTTCTTT.